The rows below give T cell receptor beta chains drawn from one sample of a study of shared clonotypes between healthy human individuals. Measured with immunoSEQ multiplex PCR; TCRdb has only the in-frame clones, and not every one. The profile covers hundreds of thousands of clones, with roughly 73% appearing a single time and about 1.8% taken by the ten largest. Sequences were obtained from memory CD4+ T cells sorted from blood. Receptors originate from a woman in her thirties in good health. The CDR3 runs from the conserved cysteine through the conserved F or W. Each record gives: V gene, clone size, J gene, D gene, CDR3 protein, CDR3 DNA. A D gene is named only where the DNA matches it firmly. A clone size is listed for some rows: how often the clone was seen (once, few, many), or a class if it is expanded.

>TRBV21-1|.|TRBJ2-1|.
CASSKAPGGRNEQFF
TGTGCCAGCAGCAAGGCTCCCGGGGGGAGGAATGAGCAGTTCTTC
>TRBV6-1|.|TRBJ1-4|.
CASSEAWGGASEKLFF
TGTGCCAGCAGTGAAGCTTGGGGGGGCGCTTCTGAAAAACTGTTTTTT
>TRBV28|.|TRBJ2-3|TRBD2
CASSFTSGRDTQYF
TGTGCCAGCAGTTTCACGAGCGGGAGGGATACGCAGTATTTT
>TRBV18|.|TRBJ2-7|.
CASSPRGLKGGEQYF
TGTGCCAGCTCACCACGGGGACTTAAGGGTGGCGAGCAGTACTTC
>TRBV4-1|.|TRBJ2-5|TRBD1
CASSPGTGRETQYF
TGCGCCAGCAGCCCTGGGACAGGGAGAGAGACCCAGTACTTC
>TRBV5-1|few|TRBJ2-1|.
CASSPGTAGNEQFF
TGCGCCAGCAGCCCAGGGACCGCAGGAAATGAGCAGTTCTTC
>TRBV6-5|.|TRBJ2-7|TRBD1
CASSYWGTGESEQYF
TGTGCCAGCAGTTACTGGGGGACAGGGGAGTCCGAGCAGTACTTC
>TRBV6-5|.|TRBJ1-1|.
CASSYPGGGGEAFF
TGTGCCAGCAGTTACCCCGGCGGGGGTGGAGAAGCTTTCTTT
>TRBV27|.|TRBJ2-7|.
CASSLSSRGYEQYF
TGTGCCAGCAGTTTATCTAGCCGAGGCTACGAGCAGTACTTC
>TRBV19|once|TRBJ2-7|.
CASSIRGGPTYEQYF
TGTGCCAGTAGTATCCGAGGGGGGCCAACCTACGAGCAGTACTTC
>TRBV7-2|.|TRBJ2-5|TRBD2
CASSSGLAGGQGTQYF
TGTGCCAGCAGCTCCGGACTAGCGGGAGGGCAGGGGACCCAGTACTTC
>TRBV7-9|few|TRBJ2-7|TRBD2
CASSGTSGTPYEQYF
TGTGCCAGCAGCGGGACTAGCGGGACACCCTACGAGCAGTACTTC
>TRBV6-6|.|TRBJ2-3|.
CASSYPGGFTQYF
TGTGCCAGCAGTTACCCTGGAGGATTTACGCAGTATTTT
>TRBV28|.|TRBJ1-2|.
CASSLNILIYGYTF
TGTGCCAGCAGTTTGAACATTTTAATCTATGGCTACACCTTC
>TRBV28|once|TRBJ2-4|.
CASSSETGRGAKNIQYF
TGTGCCAGCAGTTCCGAGACAGGGAGGGGAGCCAAAAACATTCAGTACTTC
>TRBV19|.|TRBJ1-4|.
CAARKAGNSEKLFF
TGTGCCGCGAGAAAGGCAGGGAATTCCGAAAAACTGTTTTTT
>TRBV11-3|once|TRBJ2-7|TRBD1
CASSHTGTGGYEQYF
TGTGCCAGCAGCCATACCGGGACAGGGGGCTACGAGCAGTACTTC
>TRBV5-1|few|TRBJ2-1|.
CASSFTSSGYNEQFF
TGCGCCAGCAGCTTTACTAGCTCGGGGTACAATGAGCAGTTCTTC
>TRBV6-5|.|TRBJ2-7|TRBD2
CASSSTGGSYEQYF
TGTGCCAGCAGTTCGACCGGGGGGTCCTACGAGCAGTACTTC
>TRBV2|.|TRBJ1-1|TRBD1
CASTGQGYTEAFF
TGTGCCAGCACCGGACAGGGGTACACTGAAGCTTTCTTT
>TRBV6-5|.|TRBJ2-2|.
CASSYNRDTGELFF
TGTGCCAGCAGTTATAACAGGGACACCGGGGAGCTGTTTTTT
>TRBV2|.|TRBJ1-2|.
CASSGNRENYGYTF
TGTGCCAGCAGTGGGAACAGGGAGAACTATGGCTACACCTTC
>TRBV5-1|.|TRBJ2-3|.
CACRRNQATDTQYF
TGCGCCTGCCGAAGGAACCAGGCCACAGATACGCAGTATTTT
>TRBV28|.|TRBJ1-1|TRBD1
CATRDSLTFEAFF
TGTGCCACCAGGGACAGCCTCACGTTTGAAGCTTTCTTT
>TRBV20-1|.|TRBJ2-1|.
CSVGSVNEQFF
TGCAGTGTAGGTAGCGTAAATGAGCAGTTCTTC
>TRBV28|.|TRBJ1-2|.
CASGHRVISF
TGTGCCAGCGGCCACAGGGTAATATCCTTC
>TRBV5-1|.|TRBJ2-7|.
CASSAQTSYEQYF
TGCGCCAGCAGCGCCCAGACATCCTACGAGCAGTACTTC
>TRBV10-3|.|TRBJ2-3|.
CAIARRGTDTQYF
TGTGCCATCGCGCGCAGGGGCACAGATACGCAGTATTTT
>TRBV9|.|TRBJ2-5|.
CASSVGSGDSETQYF
TGTGCCAGCAGCGTAGGTTCGGGAGACAGTGAGACCCAGTACTTC
>TRBV28|.|TRBJ2-2|.
CASSSAAGPARGLFF
TGTGCCAGCAGTTCAGCGGCCGGGCCGGCCCGGGGGCTGTTTTTT